This is a list of T cell receptor beta chains from one sample in a study of blood T cell repertoires in COVID-19. TCRdb's copy holds only in-frame clones and misses some; the assay was immunoSEQ multiplex PCR. The sample carries about 92,000 clones, around 85% recorded once. The sequenced sample consisted of peripheral blood. The receptors here all came from an older woman with COVID-19, enrolled during active disease. Each CDR3 is given with its conserved first and last residue. Each record gives: CDR3 protein, CDR3 DNA, D gene, J gene, clone size, V gene. D genes are given only for firm matches. For some rows the clone size is stated as once, few or many, or as a class when expanded; others skip it.

CDR3 protein: CASSQETSGGRYEQYF; CDR3 DNA: TGTGCCAGCAGCCAGGAGACTAGCGGGGGCCGTTACGAGCAGTACTTC; D gene: TRBD2; J gene: TRBJ2-7; clone size: .; V gene: TRBV4-2
CDR3 protein: CASSPGQGFGTDTQYF; CDR3 DNA: TGTGCCAGCAGCCCGGGACAGGGCTTCGGGACAGATACGCAGTATTTT; D gene: TRBD1; J gene: TRBJ2-3; clone size: .; V gene: TRBV7-9
CDR3 protein: CATSRDLAGEPQYTF; CDR3 DNA: TGTGCCACCAGCAGAGATTTGGCAGGGGAGCCTCAATACACCTTC; D gene: .; J gene: TRBJ1-2; clone size: .; V gene: TRBV15
CDR3 protein: CASTETDNEQFF; CDR3 DNA: TGTGCCAGCACCGAGACAGACAATGAGCAGTTCTTC; D gene: .; J gene: TRBJ2-1; clone size: .; V gene: TRBV28
CDR3 protein: CASSSTGSNQPQHF; CDR3 DNA: TGTGCCAGCAGTTCGACGGGTAGCAATCAGCCCCAGCATTTT; D gene: .; J gene: TRBJ1-5; clone size: .; V gene: TRBV6-5
CDR3 protein: CASRPRGSGYTF; CDR3 DNA: TGTGCCAGCAGACCGAGGGGGTCTGGCTACACCTTC; D gene: .; J gene: TRBJ1-2; clone size: .; V gene: TRBV12-3/TRBV12-4
CDR3 protein: CASSLGQGGSGNQPQHF; CDR3 DNA: TGTGCCAGCAGCCTAGGACAGGGAGGTTCGGGCAATCAGCCCCAGCATTTT; D gene: TRBD1; J gene: TRBJ1-5; clone size: .; V gene: TRBV7-2
CDR3 protein: CASSEAGVFYGYTF; CDR3 DNA: TGTGCCAGCAGTGAGGCAGGGGTATTTTATGGCTACACCTTC; D gene: .; J gene: TRBJ1-2; clone size: .; V gene: TRBV2
CDR3 protein: CASSLEGQRNTEAFF; CDR3 DNA: TGTGCCAGCAGCTTAGAGGGGCAGCGGAACACTGAAGCTTTCTTT; D gene: .; J gene: TRBJ1-1; clone size: .; V gene: TRBV7-2
CDR3 protein: CASSKGTPRDQYF; CDR3 DNA: TGTGCCAGCAGCAAAGGGACACCCAGGGACCAGTACTTC; D gene: .; J gene: TRBJ2-5; clone size: few; V gene: TRBV21-1
CDR3 protein: CASSVGGVETQYF; CDR3 DNA: TGTGCCAGCAGCGTCGGCGGGGTGGAGACCCAGTACTTC; D gene: .; J gene: TRBJ2-5; clone size: .; V gene: TRBV9
CDR3 protein: CASSLTGTLPEAFF; CDR3 DNA: TGTGCCAGCAGCTTGACAGGGACACTTCCTGAAGCTTTCTTT; D gene: TRBD1; J gene: TRBJ1-1; clone size: .; V gene: TRBV9
CDR3 protein: CASSLASRTGANTEAFF; CDR3 DNA: TGCGCCAGCAGCTTGGCGTCTCGGACAGGGGCGAACACTGAAGCTTTCTTT; D gene: TRBD1; J gene: TRBJ1-1; clone size: .; V gene: TRBV5-1
CDR3 protein: CASRPGSSGAYNSPLHF; CDR3 DNA: TGTGCCAGCAGACCCGGGTCATCCGGGGCCTATAATTCACCCCTCCACTTT; D gene: .; J gene: TRBJ1-6; clone size: .; V gene: TRBV27
CDR3 protein: CASSEQGWEKLFF; CDR3 DNA: TGTGCCAGCAGTGAACAGGGCTGGGAAAAACTGTTTTTT; D gene: .; J gene: TRBJ1-4; clone size: .; V gene: TRBV2
CDR3 protein: CASSDGLGAPTEAFF; CDR3 DNA: TGTGCCAGCAGTGATGGTCTAGGGGCGCCTACTGAAGCTTTCTTT; D gene: .; J gene: TRBJ1-1; clone size: .; V gene: TRBV2
CDR3 protein: CASRNRGLGEKLFF; CDR3 DNA: TGTGCCAGCAGAAACAGGGGGCTGGGGGAAAAACTGTTTTTT; D gene: TRBD1; J gene: TRBJ1-4; clone size: .; V gene: TRBV27
CDR3 protein: CASSPTSGQETQYF; CDR3 DNA: TGTGCCAGCTCACCGACTAGCGGCCAAGAGACCCAGTACTTC; D gene: TRBD2; J gene: TRBJ2-5; clone size: .; V gene: TRBV18
CDR3 protein: CASSLGTVEGLFF; CDR3 DNA: TGTGCCAGCAGCTTAGGAACCGTTGAGGGACTGTTTTTT; D gene: .; J gene: TRBJ1-4; clone size: .; V gene: TRBV11-2
CDR3 protein: CASSYDRGSSYEQYF; CDR3 DNA: TGTGCCAGCAGTTACGACAGGGGGAGCTCCTACGAGCAGTACTTC; D gene: TRBD1; J gene: TRBJ2-7; clone size: .; V gene: TRBV6-5
CDR3 protein: CATSDWAGQGAAYEQYF; CDR3 DNA: TGTGCCACCAGTGATTGGGCCGGACAGGGGGCAGCCTACGAGCAGTACTTC; D gene: TRBD1; J gene: TRBJ2-7; clone size: once; V gene: TRBV24-1
CDR3 protein: CASSPGGSGAYEQYF; CDR3 DNA: TGTGCCAGTAGTCCCGGGGGTAGCGGGGCCTACGAGCAGTACTTC; D gene: TRBD2; J gene: TRBJ2-7; clone size: .; V gene: TRBV19
CDR3 protein: CASSLRGQGLNNEAFF; CDR3 DNA: TGTGCCAGCAGCTTGAGGGGACAGGGGCTCAACAATGAAGCTTTCTTT; D gene: TRBD1; J gene: TRBJ1-1; clone size: .; V gene: TRBV5-5
CDR3 protein: CASSSNPQGSADQPQHF; CDR3 DNA: TGTGCCAGCAGCTCGAACCCTCAGGGAAGTGCGGATCAGCCCCAGCATTTT; D gene: .; J gene: TRBJ1-5; clone size: once; V gene: TRBV7-9
CDR3 protein: CATSRPSRGATEAFF; CDR3 DNA: TGTGCCACCAGCAGACCGTCTCGGGGGGCGACTGAAGCTTTCTTT; D gene: .; J gene: TRBJ1-1; clone size: .; V gene: TRBV15
CDR3 protein: CASSLGGGHYEQYF; CDR3 DNA: TGTGCCAGCAGCTTGGGCGGGGGCCACTACGAGCAGTACTTC; D gene: .; J gene: TRBJ2-7; clone size: once; V gene: TRBV5-4
CDR3 protein: CASSYTGTLTDTQYF; CDR3 DNA: TGTGCCAGCAGCTATACCGGGACTTTAACAGATACGCAGTATTTT; D gene: .; J gene: TRBJ2-3; clone size: .; V gene: TRBV7-3
CDR3 protein: CATSTGSYEQYF; CDR3 DNA: TGTGCCACCTCCACAGGGTCCTACGAGCAGTACTTC; D gene: .; J gene: TRBJ2-7; clone size: .; V gene: TRBV24-1
CDR3 protein: CATSDPAGTGELFF; CDR3 DNA: TGTGCCACCAGTGACCCCGCCGGGACCGGGGAGCTGTTTTTT; D gene: .; J gene: TRBJ2-2; clone size: .; V gene: TRBV24-1
CDR3 protein: CASSPGQGAGETQYF; CDR3 DNA: TGTGCCAGCAGCCCGGGACAGGGGGCCGGAGAGACCCAGTACTTC; D gene: TRBD1; J gene: TRBJ2-5; clone size: .; V gene: TRBV7-3